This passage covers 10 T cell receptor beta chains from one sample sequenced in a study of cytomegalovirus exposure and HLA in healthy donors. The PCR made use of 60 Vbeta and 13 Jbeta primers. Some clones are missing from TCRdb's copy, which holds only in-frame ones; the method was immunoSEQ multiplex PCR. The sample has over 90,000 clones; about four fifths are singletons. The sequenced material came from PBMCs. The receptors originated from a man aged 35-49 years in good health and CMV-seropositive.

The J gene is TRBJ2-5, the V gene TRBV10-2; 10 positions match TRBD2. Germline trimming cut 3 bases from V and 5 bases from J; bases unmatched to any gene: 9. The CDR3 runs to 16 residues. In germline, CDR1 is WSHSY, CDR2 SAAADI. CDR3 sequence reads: CASSESGGAGAETQYF. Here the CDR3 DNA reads TGCGCCAGCAGTGAAAGCGGGGGGGCCGGAGCGGAGACCCAGTACTTC.

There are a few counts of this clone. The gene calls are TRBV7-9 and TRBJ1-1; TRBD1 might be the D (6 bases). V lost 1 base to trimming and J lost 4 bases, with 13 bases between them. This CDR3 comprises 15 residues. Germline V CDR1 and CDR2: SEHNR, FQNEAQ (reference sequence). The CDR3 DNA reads TGTGCCAGCAGCTTAGGCGGGGGGCTGGGCACTGAAGCTTTCTTT. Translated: CASSLGGGLGTEAFF. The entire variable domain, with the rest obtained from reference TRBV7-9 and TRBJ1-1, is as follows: DTGVSQNPRHKITKRGQNVTFRCDPISEHNRLYWYRQTLGQGPEFLTYFQNEAQLEKSRLLSDRFSAERPKGSFSTLEIQRTEQGDSAMYLCASSLGGGLGTEAFFGQGTRLTVV.

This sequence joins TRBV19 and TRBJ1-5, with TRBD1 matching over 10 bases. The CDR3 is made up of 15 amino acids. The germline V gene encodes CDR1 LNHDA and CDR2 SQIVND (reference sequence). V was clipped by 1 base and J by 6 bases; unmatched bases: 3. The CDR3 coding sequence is TGTGCCAGTAGTATAGGGGGACAGGGGATTCAGCCCCAGCATTTT. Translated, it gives CASSIGGQGIQPQHF.

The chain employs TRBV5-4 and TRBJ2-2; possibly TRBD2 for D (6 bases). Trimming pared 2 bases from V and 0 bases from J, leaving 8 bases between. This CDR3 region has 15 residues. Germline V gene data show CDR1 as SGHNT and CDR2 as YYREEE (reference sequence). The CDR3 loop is CASSLGGANTGELFF. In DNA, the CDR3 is TGTGCCAGCAGCTTAGGCGGGGCGAACACCGGGGAGCTGTTTTTT.

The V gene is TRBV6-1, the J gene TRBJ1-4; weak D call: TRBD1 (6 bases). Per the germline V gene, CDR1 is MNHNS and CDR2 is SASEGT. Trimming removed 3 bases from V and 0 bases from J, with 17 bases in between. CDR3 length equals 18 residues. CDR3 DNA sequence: TGTGCCAGCAGTGACGCGGGGGGGGCGCTTCCAACTAATGAAAAACTGTTTTTT. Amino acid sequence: CASSDAGGALPTNEKLFF.

CDR3 amino acids: CASSLFGGAYGYTF. In DNA form, the CDR3 reads TGTGCCAGCAGTTTATTCGGGGGTGCCTATGGCTACACCTTC. V usage is TRBV28 and J usage is TRBJ1-2; the D gene is possibly TRBD1 (5 bases). CDR3 size: 14 residues. The V end lost 1 base, the J end lost 4 bases, and 10 bases lay between the germline ends. CDR1 is MDHEN, CDR2 SYDVKM, per germline.

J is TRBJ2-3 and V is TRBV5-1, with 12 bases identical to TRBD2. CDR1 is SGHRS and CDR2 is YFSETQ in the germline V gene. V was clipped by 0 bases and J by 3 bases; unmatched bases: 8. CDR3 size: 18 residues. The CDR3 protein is CASSLEASGGAGTDTQYF. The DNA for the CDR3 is TGCGCCAGCAGCTTGGAGGCTAGCGGGGGGGCGGGGACAGATACGCAGTATTTT.

The CDR3 protein is CASSKGGPSGSSGNTIYF. CDR3 nucleotide sequence: TGTGCCAGCAGCAAAGGAGGCCCTTCGGGGAGCTCTGGAAACACCATATATTTT. This sequence joins TRBV21-1 and TRBJ1-3. TRBV21-1 is tagged as a pseudogene. The CDR3 contains 18 residues.

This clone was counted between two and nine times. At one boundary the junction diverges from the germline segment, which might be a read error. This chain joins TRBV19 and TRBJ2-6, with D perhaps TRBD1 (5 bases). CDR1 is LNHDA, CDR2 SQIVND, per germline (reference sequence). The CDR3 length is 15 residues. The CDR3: CASSIAGAGANGLTF. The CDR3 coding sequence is TGTGCCAGTAGTATAGCCGGAGCTGGGGCCAACGGCCTGACTTTC. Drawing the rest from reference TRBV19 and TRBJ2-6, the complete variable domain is DGGITQSPKYLFRKEGQNVTLSCEQNLNHDAMYWYRQDPGQGLRLIYYSQIVNDFQKGDIAEGYSVSREKKESFPLTVTSAQKNPTAFYLCASSIAGAGANGLTFGAGSRLTVL.

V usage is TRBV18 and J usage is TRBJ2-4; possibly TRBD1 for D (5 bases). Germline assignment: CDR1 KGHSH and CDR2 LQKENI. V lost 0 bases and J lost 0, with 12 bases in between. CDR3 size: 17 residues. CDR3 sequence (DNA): TGTGCCAGCTCACCACCGGTGACAGATATAGCCAAAAACATTCAGTACTTC. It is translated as CASSPPVTDIAKNIQYF.